This is a list of T cell receptor beta chains from one sample in a study of cytomegalovirus exposure and HLA in healthy donors. Produced via immunoSEQ multiplex PCR; TCRdb's table is partial and in-frame only. The profile covers 95,000 to 150,000 clones, with around 78% appearing a single time and less than 4% taken by the ten largest. Sample: PBMCs. All receptors derive from a woman in her thirties in good health and CMV-seropositive. Each CDR3 is given with its conserved first and last residue. A D gene is named only where the DNA matches it firmly. Size tells how often a clone was seen (once, few, many) or the class of an expanded clone, and some rows leave it out.

cdr3_aa,cdr3_nt,clone_size,cdr3_length,j_call,d_call,v_call
CASSLGTITDTQYF,TGTGCCAGCAGCTTGGGGACTATCACAGATACGCAGTATTTT,-,14,TRBJ2-3,TRBD2,TRBV7-2
CASSSSTVVYEQYF,TGTGCCAGCAGTTCCTCGACAGTTGTCTACGAGCAGTACTTC,-,14,TRBJ2-7,-,TRBV28
CASSSDTLAPYGYTF,TGTGCCAGCAGTTCGGACACCCTCGCTCCCTATGGCTACACCTTC,-,15,TRBJ1-2,-,TRBV7-9
CAISEPGTGVYEQYF,TGTGCCATCAGTGAGCCCGGGACAGGGGTCTACGAGCAGTACTTC,-,15,TRBJ2-7,TRBD1,TRBV10-3
CASSLTVSSYNEQFF,TGTGCCAGCAGTCTGACAGTTAGCTCCTACAATGAGCAGTTCTTC,-,15,TRBJ2-1,-,TRBV2
CASSSPRGYF,TGCGCCAGCAGCTCCCCCAGGGGGTACTTC,few,10,TRBJ2-7,-,TRBV5-1
CASSEDRDSVRELFF,TGTGCCAGCAGTGAAGACCGGGACAGCGTGCGGGAACTGTTTTTT,-,15,TRBJ1-4,TRBD1,TRBV25-1
CVTEAGRDRGNTEAFF,TGTGTCACAGAAGCGGGACGGGACAGGGGGAACACTGAAGCTTTCTTT,-,16,TRBJ1-1,-,TRBV7-5
CASSTQRGGGETQYF,TGTGCCAGCAGCACCCAGCGGGGGGGCGGAGAGACCCAGTACTTC,-,15,TRBJ2-5,TRBD2,TRBV7-2
CASSLAGFNYGYTF,TGTGCCAGCAGCTTGGCGGGTTTTAACTATGGCTACACCTTC,-,14,TRBJ1-2,-,TRBV5-6
CASNTGAFNSPLHF,TGCGCCAGCAATACAGGGGCCTTTAATTCACCCCTCCACTTT,-,14,TRBJ1-6,TRBD1,TRBV5-1
CASSLVSGANYGYTF,TGTGCCAGCAGCTTAGTCTCAGGGGCTAACTATGGCTACACCTTC,-,15,TRBJ1-2,-,TRBV7-9
CASSPRVYLSGTGELFF,TGTGCCAGCAGCCCTCGGGTCTACCTTTCGGGAACCGGGGAGCTGTTTTTT,-,17,TRBJ2-2,-,TRBV9
CASSIERDRVAKNIQYF,TGTGCCAGTAGTATAGAGCGGGACAGGGTGGCCAAAAACATTCAGTACTTC,-,17,TRBJ2-4,TRBD1,TRBV19
CASGGLLSYEQYF,TGTGCCAGCGGGGGACTACTCTCCTACGAGCAGTACTTC,-,13,TRBJ2-7,TRBD2,TRBV6-1
CASSFGLSSYNSPLHF,TGTGCCAGCAGCTTTGGACTGAGCTCCTATAATTCACCCCTCCACTTT,-,16,TRBJ1-6,-,TRBV13
CASSRDRGNGELFF,TGTGCCAGCAGCCGGGACAGGGGGAACGGGGAGCTGTTTTTT,-,14,TRBJ2-2,TRBD1,TRBV5-4
CASSLEGRRGVETQYF,TGCGCCAGCAGCTTGGAGGGTAGAAGGGGCGTAGAGACCCAGTACTTC,-,16,TRBJ2-5,-,TRBV5-1